The following is a TCR beta chain sequence with its context. Documented treatment: roughly 19 received Ad26.COV2.S at low or high dose, single or two shots; about 5 received placebo; per-sample allocation not given. The study sampled participants on day 63 after the first vaccine or placebo injection. In Boston, the donor was an adult between 18-55 years of age. The data are from a study of Ad26.COV2.S vaccination and SARS-CoV-2 variants. The CDR3 totals 16 residues. Germline loops: CDR1 SGHAT, CDR2 FQNNGV. Germline trimming cut 4 bases from V and 2 bases from J; bases unmatched to any gene: 7. The protocol was immunoSEQ multiplex PCR, while the TCRdb copy is restricted to in-frame clones and leaves out a portion. The sample lists around 370,000 clones, roughly 81% seen once, with 3.3% in the top ten.

This sequence originates from a person aged 18-60 years who received the Ad26.COV2.S COVID-19 vaccine or a placebo. Sample: peripheral blood, taken in a trial of Ad26.COV2.S vaccine versus placebo. The gene calls are TRBV11-2 and TRBJ2-3, with 9 bases matching TRBD2. CDR3 sequence (DNA): TGTGCCAGCAGCTACTCTGCGGGGGGGCTCACAGATACGCAGTATTTT. Protein: CASSYSAGGLTDTQYF.